Each of the 4 T cell receptor beta chains below was sequenced from the same sample in a study of T cell responses to AZD1222 COVID-19 vaccine. Assay: immunoSEQ multiplex PCR; the TCRdb copy retains only in-frame clones and omits some. The sample records 50,000 or so clones, approximately 91% being singletons. The sequenced sample was peripheral blood, obtained 28 days after the second AZD1222 dose. The receptor set was obtained from an adult who received the AZD1222 COVID-19 vaccine.

This chain uses TRBV28 with TRBJ2-1, with TRBD1 as a possible D gene (5 bases). From germline, CDR1 is MDHEN and CDR2 SYDVKM. The CDR3 spans 12 residues. V lost 7 bases, J lost 8 bases, and 12 bases lay in between. In DNA form, the CDR3 reads TGTGCCAGCAATCCCCTAGGGGATGAGCAGTTCTTC. Its protein is CASNPLGDEQFF.

The chain employs TRBV4-1 and TRBJ2-7, with TRBD1 identical over 11 bases. Germline V gene lookup returns CDR1 MGHRA and CDR2 YSYEKL. V lost 2 bases to trimming and J lost 3 bases; unmatched junction nucleotides: 6. The CDR3 sequence is 16 residues long. CDR3 sequence: CASSQTGTGGLYEQYF. The CDR3 nucleotides read TGCGCCAGCAGCCAAACCGGGACAGGGGGACTCTACGAGCAGTACTTC.

This clone was detected only a few times. This rearrangement joins TRBV2 to TRBJ1-5; D possibly corresponds to TRBD1 (6 bases). Germline V gene sequence: CDR1 SNHLY, CDR2 FYNNEI. Trimming pared 3 bases from V and 0 bases from J, leaving 12 bases between. The CDR3 runs 16 residues. The CDR3 loop reads CASSEGGPYSNQPQHF. The CDR3 DNA sequence: TGTGCCAGCAGTGAGGGGGGCCCTTATAGCAATCAGCCCCAGCATTTT.

The genes are TRBV2 and TRBJ2-2, with TRBD1 matching 7 bases. The length of the CDR3 is 15 residues. The trim removed 1 base at V and 5 bases at J, leaving 4 bases unmatched. Germline CDR1 reads SNHLY; CDR2 reads FYNNEI. CDR3 sequence reads: CASSEGNRGTGELFF. The DNA for the CDR3 is TGTGCCAGCAGTGAAGGGAACAGGGGAACCGGGGAGCTGTTTTTT.